The 23 T cell receptor beta chains below were found in one sample sequenced in a study of PD-L1 blockade in urothelial cancer (dated by TCRdb to 2017 to 2019). What the time point label conveys for this sample: pretreatment peripheral blood. Library preparation used the immunoSEQ multiplex PCR assay. Sourced from immuneACCESS, this table was stored by TCRdb with only in-frame sequences that have V and J called. A share of the clones is absent; for the studies checked, an unresolved V gene accounts for under half, and the remainder has no known explanation. Present in this sample are about 50,000 clones, about 82% of which were seen just once. The biggest ten clones account for 22% of the sample. The material was PBMCs, obtained around atezolizumab (anti-PD-L1) treatment. The receptor set was obtained from a man aged 55 to 69 with urothelial cancer.

The chain is built from TRBV5-1 and TRBJ1-2, with D possibly TRBD1 on 5 matching bases. CDR3 length equals 15 residues. CDR1 and CDR2 from the germline V gene are SGHRS and YFSETQ. Trimming cost V 5 bases and J 3 bases, with 17 bases left between them. CDR3 amino acids: CASSRHHRNHYGYTF. The CDR3 nucleotides are TGCGCCAGCAGTCGCCACCACAGGAATCACTATGGCTACACCTTC.

This clone was found once. The chain uses TRBV10-2 and TRBJ1-1, with 7 bases that match TRBD1. Trimming removed 6 bases from V and 5 bases from J; junction bases left unmatched: 6. The CDR3 is 13 amino acids. Germline CDR1 WSHSY, CDR2 SAAADI. The CDR3 nucleotides are TGCGCCAGCAGGGACAGGTATAGGACTGAAGCTTTCTTT. The encoded protein is CASRDRYRTEAFF.

This clone was seen once. The chain has TRBV5-5 and TRBJ1-5; D remains ambiguous. CDR3 length equals 14 residues. V lost 1 base and J 0 bases, leaving 5 bases between the germline ends. The germline gives CDR1 SGHKS, CDR2 YYEKEE (reference sequence). The CDR3 DNA sequence: TGTGCCAGCAGCTTGTTCATTAGCAATCAGCCCCAGCATTTT. This gives the protein CASSLFISNQPQHF. Full variable domain (rest looked up from reference TRBV5-5 and TRBJ1-5): DAGVTQSPTHLIKTRGQQVTLRCSPISGHKSVSWYQQVLGQGPQFIFQYYEKEERGRGNFPDRFSARQFPNYSSELNVNALLLGDSALYLCASSLFISNQPQHFGDGTRLSIL.

Points on this clone: The junction and the germline gene differ at one end; a read error may be behind it. The V call is TRBV7-7, the J call TRBJ2-5, with 13 bases aligning to TRBD2. Germline V CDR1 and CDR2: SSHAT, FNYEAQ (reference sequence). The CDR3 loop spans 16 amino acids. The CDR3 DNA sequence: TGTGCTAGCAGCCCAGGACTAGCGGGGGCCCGGGTCGCCCAGTACTTC. Its protein is CASSPGLAGARVAQYF.

The rearrangement joins TRBV30 to TRBJ2-3; 15 nucleotides agree with TRBD2. Looked up from germline, CDR1 is GTSNPN and CDR2 is SVGIG (reference sequence). This CDR3 region has 16 residues. J gave up 4 bases and V 2 bases, and 4 bases lay outside the gene matches. CDR3 bases: TGTGCCTGGAGTCCGGGACTAGCGGGGGGTGCAGATACGCAGTATTTT. Translation: CAWSPGLAGGADTQYF.

The chain has TRBV2 and TRBJ1-5, with D tentatively TRBD1 (5 bases). The CDR3 totals 13 residues. The V end was cut by 4 bases, the J end by 3 bases, with 7 bases between. Per the germline V gene, CDR1 is SNHLY and CDR2 is FYNNEI. CDR3 nucleotide sequence: TGTGCCAGCAGTGGACAGAACAATCAGCCCCAGCATTTT. This sequence encodes CASSGQNNQPQHF.

The rearrangement joins TRBV5-1 to TRBJ2-3; 11 bases line up with TRBD2. There are 18 residues in the CDR3. J gave up 2 bases and V 0 bases, and 8 bases lay outside the gene matches. Germline V gives CDR1 SGHRS, CDR2 YFSETQ. The CDR3: CASSLGSSGRTYTDTQYF. CDR3 coding DNA: TGCGCCAGCAGCTTGGGGTCTAGCGGGAGGACTTACACAGATACGCAGTATTTT.

The CDR3 loop reads CASSQEVTSGIYNEQFF. For the CDR3, the DNA is TGTGCCAGCAGCCAAGAAGTGACTAGCGGGATCTACAATGAGCAGTTCTTC. The V gene is TRBV4-2, the J gene TRBJ2-1, with 11 bases matching TRBD2. This CDR3 has 17 residues. Trimming at V came to 0 bases and at J to 3 bases, leaving 4 bases not matched to a gene. The germline gives CDR1 LGHNA, CDR2 YNFKEQ.

V is TRBV6-6 and J is TRBJ1-5; D not resolved. The CDR3 runs to 14 residues. Trimming stripped 0 bases from V and 5 bases from J, with 8 bases between. CDR1 is MNHNY, CDR2 SVGAGI, per germline (reference sequence). For the CDR3, the DNA is TGTGCCAGCAGTTACTCGTCGGTGGATCAGCCCCAGCATTTT. Translating it yields CASSYSSVDQPQHF.

This clone was counted a single time. The V and J genes are TRBV19 and TRBJ2-1; 7 bases are shared with TRBD2. There are 18 residues in the CDR3. The V segment lost 5 bases and the J segment 2 bases; nucleotides outside the gene matches: 15. Germline V gene lookup returns CDR1 LNHDA and CDR2 SQIVND (reference sequence). CDR3 coding DNA: TGTGCCAGTAGTTCTACAGCGGGATCAGCGTCTCCCTACAATGAGCAGTTCTTC. This encodes CASSSTAGSASPYNEQFF. Variable domain in full (rest from reference TRBV19 and TRBJ2-1): DGGITQSPKYLFRKEGQNVTLSCEQNLNHDAMYWYRQDPGQGLRLIYYSQIVNDFQKGDIAEGYSVSREKKESFPLTVTSAQKNPTAFYLCASSSTAGSASPYNEQFFGPGTRLTVL.

This chain joins TRBV30 and TRBJ1-6; tentatively, D is TRBD1 (6 bases). The CDR3 totals 16 residues. The germline CDR1 and CDR2 sequences are GTSNPN and SVGIG (reference sequence). Trimming removed 6 bases from V and 10 bases from J, with 25 bases in between. In nucleotides, the CDR3 is TGTGCCTGTCACTGGGGGGGCGTCTCTAGGGACTCACCCCTCCACTTT. It encodes CACHWGGVSRDSPLHF.

This chain links TRBV19 with TRBJ1-6; D is unresolved. Trimming stripped 10 bases from V and 7 bases from J, with 26 bases between. Per germline, CDR1 LNHDA and CDR2 SQIVND (reference sequence). CDR3 size: 17 residues. The DNA of the CDR3 is TGTGCCACCACCCCGGGCGAATGGGCCTCGGGGAATTCACCCCTCCACTTT. Protein sequence: CATTPGEWASGNSPLHF.

The chain joins TRBV7-2 to TRBJ1-2; no reliable D call. Germline CDR1 SGHTA, CDR2 FQGNSA. The CDR3 loop spans 12 amino acids. Trimming removed 7 bases at V and 4 bases at J, with 10 bases between. The CDR3 here is CASTQTGYGYTF. The CDR3 nucleotides are TGTGCCAGCACCCAGACGGGCTATGGCTACACCTTC. Combining the CDR3 with reference TRBV7-2 and TRBJ1-2 gives the whole variable domain GAGVSQSPSNKVTEKGKDVELRCDPISGHTALYWYRQSLGQGLEFLIYFQGNSAPDKSGLPSDRFSAERTGGSVSTLTIQRTQQEDSAVYLCASTQTGYGYTFGSGTRLTVV.

A single count supports this clone. The chain carries TRBV28 and TRBJ1-5; D gene ambiguous. V was pared by 5 bases and J by 9 bases, with 20 bases between. Germline V gives CDR1 MDHEN, CDR2 SYDVKM. The CDR3 is made up of 15 amino acids. DNA of the CDR3: TGTGCCAGCAGTGAATACACGGAGAGGGATCGGCCCCAGCATTTT. It yields the protein CASSEYTERDRPQHF.

The chain uses TRBV6-1 and TRBJ1-1; D is ambiguous. This CDR3 is built from 13 residues. V lost 1 base, J lost 3 bases, and 6 bases lay in between. Germline V lookup: CDR1 MNHNS, CDR2 SASEGT. The CDR3 DNA reads as TGTGCCAGCAGTGAAGACTCTTACACTGAAGCTTTCTTT. Encoded protein: CASSEDSYTEAFF.

This sequence joins TRBV5-1 and TRBJ2-7; D perhaps matches TRBD2 (7 bases). The CDR3 loop spans 16 amino acids. V dropped 6 bases and J dropped 1 base, with 20 bases sitting between them. CDR1 and CDR2 (germline): SGHRS, YFSETQ. The CDR3 DNA reads as TGCGCCAGCACCACCTCGGGGGGCTTAGGTTCCTACGAGCAGTACTTC. It codes for CASTTSGGLGSYEQYF.

The chain combines TRBV2 with TRBJ2-5; the D gene is possibly TRBD1 (6 bases). Trimming left V 2 bases short and J 5 bases short, with 15 bases between. The CDR3 loop spans 15 amino acids. Looked up from germline, CDR1 is SNHLY and CDR2 is FYNNEI. The CDR3 bases are TGTGCCAGCAGTGAATGGGGCCAGGGGTTGGAGACCCAGTACTTC. Translating it yields CASSEWGQGLETQYF. Complete variable domain (other parts from reference TRBV2 and TRBJ2-5): EPEVTQTPSHQVTQMGQEVILRCVPISNHLYFYWYRQILGQKVEFLVSFYNNEISEKSEIFDDQFSVERPDGSNFTLKIRSTKLEDSAMYFCASSEWGQGLETQYFGPGTRLLVL.

This clone was seen only once. The junction and the germline gene differ at one end; a read error may be behind it. This chain links TRBV6-5 with TRBJ2-7, with D tentatively TRBD1 (5 bases). The CDR3 is 11 residues long. Per germline, CDR1 MNHEY and CDR2 SVGAGI. In DNA, the CDR3 is TGTGCCAGCAGTTACGGGGCCTCGGTTCACTTC. This sequence encodes CASSYGASVHF.

This clone was counted a single time. The CDR3 nucleotides are TGCGCCAGCAGCCTCGGACAGGCCAAAAGTAATGAAAAACTGTTTTTT. It codes for CASSLGQAKSNEKLFF. J is TRBJ1-4 and V is TRBV5-1; TRBD1 aligns across 7 bases. The CDR3 is made up of 16 amino acids. Germline loops: CDR1 SGHRS, CDR2 YFSETQ. The J segment lost 4 bases and the V segment lost 4 bases, leaving 10 bases of the junction unmatched.

The chain links TRBV28 to TRBJ1-2; possible D gene TRBD1, 6 bases. Germline assignment: CDR1 MDHEN and CDR2 SYDVKM. V was clipped by 1 base and J by 4 bases, with 13 bases between them. This CDR3 has 15 amino acids. CDR3 loop: CASSLSAGESYGYTF. DNA of the CDR3: TGTGCCAGCAGTTTATCGGCAGGGGAGTCCTATGGCTACACCTTC.

This chain joins TRBV28 and TRBJ2-1; D call uncertain. Deletions cut 2 bases from V and 8 bases from J, with 16 bases between. The CDR3 extends over 15 amino acids. Germline-derived CDR1 and CDR2 are MDHEN and SYDVKM. The CDR3 reads CASSLGATGFDEQFF. The CDR3 DNA is TGTGCCAGCAGTTTAGGTGCCACCGGTTTCGATGAGCAGTTCTTC.

V usage is TRBV5-1 and J usage is TRBJ2-7; D ambiguous. The CDR3 length is 14 residues. Germline CDR1 reads SGHRS; CDR2 reads YFSETQ. V gave up 5 bases and J gave up 0 bases, with 12 bases separating them. This CDR3 is CASRRPTPSYEQYF. The CDR3 bases are TGCGCCAGCAGGAGGCCGACCCCCTCCTACGAGCAGTACTTC.

The rearrangement links TRBV6-5 to TRBJ1-6; D is undetermined. In germline, CDR1 is MNHEY, CDR2 SVGAGI. The ends were cut back, 5 bases at V and 10 bases at J, with 12 bases in the middle. CDR3 length: 13 residues. The CDR3 protein is CASSDIPSSPLHF. In DNA, the CDR3 is TGTGCCAGCAGTGACATTCCGAGCTCACCCCTCCACTTT.